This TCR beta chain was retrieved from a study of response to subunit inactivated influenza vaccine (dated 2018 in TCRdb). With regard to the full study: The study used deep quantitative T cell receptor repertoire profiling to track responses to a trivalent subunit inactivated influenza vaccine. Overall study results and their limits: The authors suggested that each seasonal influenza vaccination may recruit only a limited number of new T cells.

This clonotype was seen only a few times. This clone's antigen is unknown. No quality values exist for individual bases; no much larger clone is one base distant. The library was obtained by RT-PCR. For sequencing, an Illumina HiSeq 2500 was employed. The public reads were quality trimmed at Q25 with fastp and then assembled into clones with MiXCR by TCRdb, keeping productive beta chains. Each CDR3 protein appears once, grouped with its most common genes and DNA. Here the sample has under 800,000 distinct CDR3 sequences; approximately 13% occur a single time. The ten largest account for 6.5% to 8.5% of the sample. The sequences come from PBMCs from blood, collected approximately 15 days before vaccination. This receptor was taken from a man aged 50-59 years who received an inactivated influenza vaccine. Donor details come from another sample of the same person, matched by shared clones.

This receptor carries the CDR3 CASSPVVIRTRTGELFF. The nucleotide sequence is TGTGCCAGCAGCCCCGTAGTTATTCGAACGAGAACCGGGGAGCTGTTTTTT. The rearranged chain carries TRBV7-2 and TRBJ2-2; no D gene is confidently identified. Measured from the cysteine to the phenylalanine, the CDR3 is 17 residues long. The sequence is cut down to CDR3 DNA, 51 bases in frame from base 1. CDR1 and CDR2, looked up from the germline V gene, are SGHTA and FQGNSA. V and J are truncated by 5 bases and 5 bases respectively, leaving an intervening sequence of 21 bases.